This T cell receptor beta chain came from a study of cytomegalovirus exposure and HLA in healthy donors. PCR employed 60 Vbeta and 13 Jbeta primers. The repertoire was sequenced with immunoSEQ multiplex PCR; TCRdb's copy has only in-frame clones and lacks some. The sample has some 150,000 clones; approximately 80% are singletons. There are 13 residues in the CDR3. Germline loops: CDR1 SGHTA, CDR2 FQGTGA. Trimming took off 2 bases at V and 4 bases at J, with 7 bases between the two ends. The chain employs TRBV7-3 and TRBJ2-3; D is ambiguous. The receptor was isolated from a male donor in good health and CMV-seronegative. The source material was PBMCs. In DNA, the CDR3 is TGTGCCAGCAGCTTATCCCCAGCAGATACGCAGTATTTT. This codes for CASSLSPADTQYF. The entire variable domain, with the rest obtained from reference TRBV7-3 and TRBJ2-3, is as follows: GAGVSQTPSNKVTEKGKYVELRCDPISGHTALYWYRQSLGQGPEFLIYFQGTGAADDSGLPNDRFFAVRPEGSVSTLKIQRTERGDSAVYLCASSLSPADTQYFGPGTRLTVL.